This TCR beta chain appears in the sequencing data of a study of T cell changes during pregnancy in multiple sclerosis. This CDR3 is 13 amino acids long. Losses at the gene ends were 5 bases for V and 6 bases for J; bases not matched to a gene: 6. Germline values: CDR1 SGHTA, CDR2 FQGTGA. Clones were read by immunoSEQ multiplex PCR, and TCRdb kept only the in-frame ones, dropping some. Of tens of thousands of clones in the sample, roughly 85% were seen once. The chain couples TRBV7-3 to TRBJ2-7; 8 positions match TRBD1. The source is a female donor with multiple sclerosis, enrolled in a pregnancy study. The sample here was CD4+ T cells from peripheral blood mononuclear cells, taken in the second trimester of pregnancy. CDR3: CASSRTGNGEQYF. CDR3 in DNA: TGTGCCAGCAGCAGGACAGGGAACGGCGAGCAGTACTTC.